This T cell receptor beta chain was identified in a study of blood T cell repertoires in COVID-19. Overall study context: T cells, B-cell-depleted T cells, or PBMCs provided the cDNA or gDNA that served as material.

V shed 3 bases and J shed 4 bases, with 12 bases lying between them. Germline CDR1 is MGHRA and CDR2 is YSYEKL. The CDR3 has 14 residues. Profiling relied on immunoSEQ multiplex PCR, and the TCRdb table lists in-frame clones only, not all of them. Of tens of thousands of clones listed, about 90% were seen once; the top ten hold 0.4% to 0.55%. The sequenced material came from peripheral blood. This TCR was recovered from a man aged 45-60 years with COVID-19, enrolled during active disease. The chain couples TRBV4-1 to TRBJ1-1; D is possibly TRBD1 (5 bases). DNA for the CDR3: TGCGCCAGCAGCCAGCTCAGGGTGGGCACTGAAGCTTTCTTT. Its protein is CASSQLRVGTEAFF.